Listed here are 12 T cell receptor beta chains from one sample, sequenced in a study of blood T cell repertoires in COVID-19. The method was immunoSEQ multiplex PCR; TCRdb's version includes in-frame clones alone and lacks a portion of them. The table lists more than 200,000 clones, around nine tenths of them singletons. The sample was PBMCs or T cells enriched from blood (not recorded which). The receptors were sampled from a woman aged 45 to 65 who had recovered from COVID-19.

Here the CDR3 reads CASSPQGRRSEAFF. In nucleotides, the CDR3 is TGTGCCAGCAGCCCACAGGGGAGGAGGTCTGAAGCTTTCTTT. This rearrangement joins TRBV28 to TRBJ1-1; TRBD1 matches at 7 bases. Germline V gives CDR1 MDHEN, CDR2 SYDVKM. The CDR3 has 14 amino acids. The ends lost 6 bases at V and 6 bases at J; junction bases unmatched: 10. Complete variable domain (other parts from reference TRBV28 and TRBJ1-1): DVKVTQSSRYLVKRTGEKVFLECVQDMDHENMFWYRQDPGLGLRLIYFSYDVKMKEKGDIPEGYSVSREKKERFSLILESASTNQTSMYLCASSPQGRRSEAFFGQGTRLTVV.

This rearrangement joins TRBV28 to TRBJ1-2; D ambiguous. Germline CDR1 MDHEN, CDR2 SYDVKM. With 5 bases removed from V and 1 base from J, the gap between germline ends came to 8 bases. This CDR3 contains 13 residues. CDR3 nucleotides: TGTGCCAGCAGTGCGGGCCTTAACTATGGCTACACCTTC. Its protein product is CASSAGLNYGYTF.

This rearrangement joins TRBV7-2 to TRBJ1-2; D remains ambiguous. Germline CDR1 is SGHTA and CDR2 is FQGNSA. This CDR3 comprises 13 residues. Trimming pared 3 bases from V and 4 bases from J, leaving 9 bases between. The CDR3 DNA reads as TGTGCCAGCAGCTTCGGTCCAACCTATGGCTACACCTTC. This encodes CASSFGPTYGYTF.

This clone was seen just once. This rearrangement joins TRBV28 to TRBJ1-1; possible D gene TRBD1, 5 bases. The V gene's germline CDR1 is MDHEN and CDR2 SYDVKM. Trimming left V 7 bases short and J 4 bases short, with 16 bases between. The CDR3 sequence is 14 residues long. DNA of the CDR3: TGTGCCAGCAAAGGGGCGGGGCTGGCCACTGAAGCTTTCTTT. This translates into CASKGAGLATEAFF. The whole variable domain, filled in from reference TRBV28 and TRBJ1-1, reads DVKVTQSSRYLVKRTGEKVFLECVQDMDHENMFWYRQDPGLGLRLIYFSYDVKMKEKGDIPEGYSVSREKKERFSLILESASTNQTSMYLCASKGAGLATEAFFGQGTRLTVV.

This sequence joins TRBV5-1 and TRBJ1-2; D perhaps matches TRBD1 (5 bases). Germline CDR1 SGHRS, CDR2 YFSETQ. V lost 0 bases, J lost 3 bases, and 9 bases lay in between. This CDR3 has 14 amino acids. DNA of the CDR3: TGCGCCAGCAGCTTGGCCCCAGGGCACTATGGCTACACCTTC. It specifies CASSLAPGHYGYTF.

This sequence joins TRBV30 and TRBJ2-3; perhaps TRBD2 as D (5 bases). CDR3 length: 15 residues. Germline V CDR1 and CDR2: GTSNPN, SVGIG (reference sequence). The ends were cut back, 0 bases at V and 1 base at J, with 11 bases in the middle. The CDR3 sequence is CAWSVGRRGTDTQYF. CDR3 bases: TGTGCCTGGAGTGTAGGGCGGCGGGGCACAGATACGCAGTATTTT.

Here the CDR3 reads CASSLFGRGTEAFF. CDR3 bases: TGTGCCAGCAGTTTATTTGGCCGAGGGACTGAAGCTTTCTTT. V gene TRBV27 combines with J gene TRBJ1-1; D unclear. The CDR3 has 14 amino acids. From germline, CDR1 is MNHEY and CDR2 SMNVEV (reference sequence). The ends were cut back, 1 base at V and 5 bases at J, with 11 bases in the middle.

The rearrangement uses TRBV5-1 and TRBJ2-7; the match to TRBD2 covers 7 bases. Germline V CDR1 and CDR2: SGHRS, YFSETQ. J was trimmed by 2 bases and V by 5 bases; bases with no gene match: 13. CDR3 size: 16 residues. CDR3: CASSTNPSGGAYEQYF. The DNA for the CDR3 is TGCGCCAGCAGTACGAATCCTAGCGGAGGGGCCTACGAGCAGTACTTC.

The rearrangement joins TRBV15 to TRBJ1-5, with D tentatively TRBD1 (5 bases). V gave up 0 bases and J gave up 0 bases, with 12 bases separating them. The germline V gene encodes CDR1 LNHNV and CDR2 YYDKDF (reference sequence). The CDR3 length is 17 residues. The CDR3 bases are TGTGCCACCAGCAGAGATCTGTGGAGGGGTAGCAATCAGCCCCAGCATTTT. This codes for CATSRDLWRGSNQPQHF.

The J gene is TRBJ1-5, the V gene TRBV28, with 8 positions matching TRBD1. The germline V gene has CDR1 MDHEN and CDR2 SYDVKM. V dropped 6 bases and J dropped 4; count of bases not matched to a gene: 8. The CDR3 covers 15 residues. CDR3 amino acids: CASRIQGGTNQPQHF. The CDR3 DNA reads TGTGCCAGCAGGATACAGGGGGGTACAAATCAGCCCCAGCATTTT. The full variable domain, rest sourced from reference TRBV28 and TRBJ1-5, is DVKVTQSSRYLVKRTGEKVFLECVQDMDHENMFWYRQDPGLGLRLIYFSYDVKMKEKGDIPEGYSVSREKKERFSLILESASTNQTSMYLCASRIQGGTNQPQHFGDGTRLSIL.

Of note for this clone: Compared with germline, one end of the junction differs, possibly owing to a read error. This sequence joins TRBV6-5 and TRBJ1-2; D ambiguous. Germline V CDR1 and CDR2: MNHEY, SVGAGI. The CDR3 covers 15 residues. The CDR3 is CASIYHTGANYGYTF. The CDR3 bases are TGTGCCAGCATTTACCATACCGGAGCTAACTATGGCTACACCTTC.

The V and J genes are TRBV5-1 and TRBJ2-1; TRBD2 agrees at 7 bases. Germline V gene data show CDR1 as SGHRS and CDR2 as YFSETQ. Trimming cost V 0 bases and J 9 bases; bases outside gene matches: 9. This CDR3 comprises 15 residues. CDR3 coding DNA: TGCGCCAGCAGCTTGGAGGGACTACCCACTCTTGAGCAGTTCTTC. Translating gives CASSLEGLPTLEQFF.